The rows below give T cell receptor beta chains drawn from one sample of a study of cytomegalovirus exposure and HLA in healthy donors. Profiled with immunoSEQ multiplex PCR; TCRdb holds only in-frame clones, not every one. The sample shows roughly 120,000 clones, approximately 80% of them seen only once. The sample consisted of PBMCs. These receptors were taken from a human donor in good health. Both conserved end residues are part of each CDR3. The D gene is left open where the match is weak. Part of the rows lack a size; the others show once, few, many or a class for expanded clones.

D	size	V	J	DNA	CDR3
TRBD1	NA	TRBV10-3	TRBJ1-2	TGTGCCATCAGTGAGCAGGGGGCGTATGGCTACACCTTC	CAISEQGAYGYTF
TRBD1	NA	TRBV7-9	TRBJ2-5	TGTGCCAGCAGCTTAGTACAGGGGGCGAAAGAGACCCAGTACTTC	CASSLVQGAKETQYF
NA	few	TRBV14	TRBJ2-7	TGTGCCAGCAGCCAAGTTGACAGCTACGAGCAGTACTTC	CASSQVDSYEQYF
NA	NA	TRBV6-4	TRBJ1-5	TGTGCCAGCAGTGACTCGCCAGGTTCCAATCAGCCCCAGCATTTT	CASSDSPGSNQPQHF
TRBD1	NA	TRBV11-2	TRBJ1-1	TGTGCCAGCAGCTGGGGACAGGGGAGGACTGAAGCTTTCTTT	CASSWGQGRTEAFF
NA	NA	TRBV5-4	TRBJ2-1	TGTGCCAGCAGCGTCGGAGGGCCCGCCTACAATGAGCAGTTCTTC	CASSVGGPAYNEQFF
NA	NA	TRBV5-1	TRBJ2-5	TGCGCCAGCGACCTGACCGGGCAAGAGACCCAGTACTTC	CASDLTGQETQYF
TRBD2	NA	TRBV4-1	TRBJ2-3	TGCGCCAGCAGCCGCACGACTAGCGGGAGCGGTCGGGATACGCAGTATTTT	CASSRTTSGSGRDTQYF
NA	NA	TRBV21-1	TRBJ2-5	TGTGCCAGCAGCAAAACGGACAGCCAAGAGACCCAGTACTTC	CASSKTDSQETQYF
TRBD1	NA	TRBV19	TRBJ1-2	TGTGCCAGTAGTAACCCGGGTACAGGGGGCAATGGCTACACCTTC	CASSNPGTGGNGYTF